This T cell receptor (beta chain) emerged from a study of Ad26.COV2.S vaccination and SARS-CoV-2 variants. The sample's treatment: about 20 received Ad26.COV2.S at low or high dose, single or two shots; 5 received placebo; per-sample allocation not given. After the first vaccine or placebo injection, samples were drawn on day 63. There are 13 residues in the CDR3. CDR1 and CDR2 from the germline V gene are SQVTM and ANQGSEA. Repertoires were generated with immunoSEQ multiplex PCR, while TCRdb's copy carries only in-frame clones and drops some. Here the sample spans about 680,000 clones, about 89% being singletons. For this clone: A much larger clone is a single base away; this may be a read error. Other DNA sequences in the same sample also yield this CDR3.

The sequence was collected from a person between 18 and 65 years old who received the Ad26.COV2.S COVID-19 vaccine or a placebo. The specimen comprised peripheral blood, sampled in a trial of Ad26.COV2.S vaccine versus placebo. The chain is built from TRBV29-1 and TRBJ2-2; D might be TRBD2 (6 bases). The CDR3 bases are TGCAGCGTTGACCGCCTTGGTGGCGGGGAGTTGTTTTTT. It yields the protein CSVDRLGGGELFF.